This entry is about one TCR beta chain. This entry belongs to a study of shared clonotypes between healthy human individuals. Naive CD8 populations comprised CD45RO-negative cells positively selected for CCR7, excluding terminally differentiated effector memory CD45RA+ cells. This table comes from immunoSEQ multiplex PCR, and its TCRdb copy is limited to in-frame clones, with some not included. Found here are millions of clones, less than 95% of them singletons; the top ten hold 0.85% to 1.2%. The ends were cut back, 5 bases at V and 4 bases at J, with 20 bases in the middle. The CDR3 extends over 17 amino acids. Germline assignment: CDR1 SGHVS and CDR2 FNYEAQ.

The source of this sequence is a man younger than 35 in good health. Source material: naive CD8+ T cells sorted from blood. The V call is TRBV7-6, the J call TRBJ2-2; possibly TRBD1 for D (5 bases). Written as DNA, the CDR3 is TGTGCCAGCAGCCCCAGCCCACAGGCCCCAGGCACCGGGGAGCTGTTTTTT. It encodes CASSPSPQAPGTGELFF. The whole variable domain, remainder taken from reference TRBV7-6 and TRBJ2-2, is GAGVSQSPRYKVTKRGQDVALRCDPISGHVSLYWYRQALGQGPEFLTYFNYEAQQDKSGLPNDRFSAERPEGSISTLTIQRTEQRDSAMYRCASSPSPQAPGTGELFFGEGSRLTVL.